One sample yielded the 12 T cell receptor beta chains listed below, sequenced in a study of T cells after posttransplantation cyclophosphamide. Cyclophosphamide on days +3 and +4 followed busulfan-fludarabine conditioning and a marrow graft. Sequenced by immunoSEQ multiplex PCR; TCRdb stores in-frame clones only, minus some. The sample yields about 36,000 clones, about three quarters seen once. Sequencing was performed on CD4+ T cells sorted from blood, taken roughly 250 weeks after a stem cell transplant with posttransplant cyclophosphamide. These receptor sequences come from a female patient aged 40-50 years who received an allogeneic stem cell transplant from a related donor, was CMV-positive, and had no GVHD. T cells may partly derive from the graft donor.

CDR3 coding DNA: TGTGCCAGCAGCAGAGACAGGATCAATCAGCCCCAGCATTTT. This sequence encodes CASSRDRINQPQHF. The rearrangement links TRBV5-5 to TRBJ1-5; possibly TRBD1 for D (6 bases). Per the germline V gene, CDR1 is SGHKS and CDR2 is YYEKEE (reference sequence). The V and J ends lost 4 bases and 3 bases respectively, with 11 bases between them. CDR3 length: 14 residues.

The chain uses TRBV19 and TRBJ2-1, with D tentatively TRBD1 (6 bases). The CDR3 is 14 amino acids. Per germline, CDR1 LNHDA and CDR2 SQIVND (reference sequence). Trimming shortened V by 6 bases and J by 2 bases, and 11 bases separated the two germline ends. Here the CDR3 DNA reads TGTGCCAGTAGACAGGGTGGGACCTACAATGAGCAGTTCTTC. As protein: CASRQGGTYNEQFF.

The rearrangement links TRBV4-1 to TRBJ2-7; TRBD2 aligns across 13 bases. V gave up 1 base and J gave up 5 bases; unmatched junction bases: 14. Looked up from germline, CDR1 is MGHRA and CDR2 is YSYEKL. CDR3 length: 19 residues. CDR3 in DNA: TGCGCCAGCAGCCAAGGCGGACTAGCGGGGGTCAGGTCTTTCCACGAGCAGTACTTC. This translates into CASSQGGLAGVRSFHEQYF.

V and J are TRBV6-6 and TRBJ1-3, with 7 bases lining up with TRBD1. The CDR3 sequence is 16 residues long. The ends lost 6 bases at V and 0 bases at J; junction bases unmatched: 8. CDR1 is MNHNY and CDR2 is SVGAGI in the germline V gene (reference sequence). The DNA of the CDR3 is TGTGCCAGCAGCTACGGGACAGTAAGCTCTGGAAACACCATATATTTT. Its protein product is CASSYGTVSSGNTIYF.

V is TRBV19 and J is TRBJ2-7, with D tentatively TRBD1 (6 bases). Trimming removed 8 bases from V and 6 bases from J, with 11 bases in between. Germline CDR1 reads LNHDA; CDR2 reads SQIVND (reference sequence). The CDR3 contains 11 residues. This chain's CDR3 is CASAQGFEQYF. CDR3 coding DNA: TGTGCCAGTGCTCAGGGGTTCGAGCAGTACTTC.

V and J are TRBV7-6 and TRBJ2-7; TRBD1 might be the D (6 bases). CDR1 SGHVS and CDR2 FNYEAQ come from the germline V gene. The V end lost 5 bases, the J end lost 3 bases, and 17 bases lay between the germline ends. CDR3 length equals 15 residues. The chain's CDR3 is CASSVNPGQNYEQYF. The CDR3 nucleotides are TGTGCCAGCAGCGTTAATCCCGGACAGAACTACGAGCAGTACTTC.

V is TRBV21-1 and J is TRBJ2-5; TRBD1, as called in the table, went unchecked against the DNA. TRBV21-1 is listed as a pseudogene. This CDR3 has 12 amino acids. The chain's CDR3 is CASSKAGETQYF. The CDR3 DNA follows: TGTGCCAGCAGCAAAGCGGGCGAGACCCAGTACTTC.

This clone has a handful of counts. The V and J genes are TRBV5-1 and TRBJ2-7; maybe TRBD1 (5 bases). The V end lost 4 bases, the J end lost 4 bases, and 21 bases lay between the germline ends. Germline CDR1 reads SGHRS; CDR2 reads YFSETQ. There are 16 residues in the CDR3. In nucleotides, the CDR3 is TGCGCCAGCAGCCTCTCCCCGTGGCAGGGTCCTTACGAGCAGTACTTC. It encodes CASSLSPWQGPYEQYF.

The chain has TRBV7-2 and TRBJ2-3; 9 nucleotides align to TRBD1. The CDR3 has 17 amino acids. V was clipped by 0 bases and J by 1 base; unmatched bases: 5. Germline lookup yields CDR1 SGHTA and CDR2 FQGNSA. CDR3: CASSLALTGGGTDTQYF. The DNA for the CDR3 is TGTGCCAGCAGCTTAGCATTGACAGGGGGTGGCACAGATACGCAGTATTTT.

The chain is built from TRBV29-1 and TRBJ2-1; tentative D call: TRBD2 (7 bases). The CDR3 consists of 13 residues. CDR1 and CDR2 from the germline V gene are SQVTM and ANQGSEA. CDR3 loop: CTCWRGPGNEQFF. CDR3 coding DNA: TGCACCTGCTGGCGGGGGCCGGGGAATGAGCAGTTCTTC.

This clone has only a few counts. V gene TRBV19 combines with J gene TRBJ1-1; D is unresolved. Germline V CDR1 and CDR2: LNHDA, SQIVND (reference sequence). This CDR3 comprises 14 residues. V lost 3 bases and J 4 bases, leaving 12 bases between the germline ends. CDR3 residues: CASSISAVITEAFF. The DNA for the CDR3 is TGTGCCAGTAGTATCAGCGCCGTAATCACTGAAGCTTTCTTT.

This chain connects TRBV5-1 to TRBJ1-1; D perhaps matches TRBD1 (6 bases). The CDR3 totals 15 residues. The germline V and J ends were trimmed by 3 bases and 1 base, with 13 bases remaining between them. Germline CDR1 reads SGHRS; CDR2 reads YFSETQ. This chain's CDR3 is CASSSLGTRNTEAFF. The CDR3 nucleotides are TGCGCCAGCAGCTCGCTTGGGACACGGAACACTGAAGCTTTCTTT.